A single sample is the source of the 29 T cell receptor beta chains below, sequenced in a study of blood T cell repertoires in COVID-19. Only in-frame clones appear in the TCRdb table, and some are missing; sequencing was by immunoSEQ multiplex PCR. The table includes hundreds of thousands of clones, 90% detected once. The material sequenced was PBMCs or T cells enriched from blood (not recorded which). The source is a woman aged 18-29 years with acute COVID-19.

This clone has only a few counts. CDR3 residues: CASSQEAGFGGNEQFF. The CDR3 DNA follows: TGCGCCAGCAGCCAAGAAGCGGGATTCGGCGGCAATGAGCAGTTCTTC. The V gene is TRBV4-3, the J gene TRBJ2-1; TRBD2 aligns across 7 bases. Germline lookup yields CDR1 LGHNA and CDR2 YSLEER. V shed 0 bases and J 6 bases; nucleotides not matched to a gene: 8. The CDR3 has 16 amino acids.

The rearrangement uses TRBV27 and TRBJ1-1; D unresolved. V lost 11 bases and J 1 base, leaving 8 bases between the germline ends. Germline V gene lookup returns CDR1 MNHEY and CDR2 SMNVEV (reference sequence). The CDR3 is made up of 11 amino acids. The chain's CDR3 is CASRENTEAFF. The CDR3 DNA is TGTGCCTCGAGGGAGAACACTGAAGCTTTCTTT.

This clone was observed a handful of times. The chain combines TRBV30 with TRBJ1-2, with D uncertain. This CDR3 spans 13 amino acids. Germline lookup yields CDR1 GTSNPN and CDR2 SVGIG (reference sequence). With 3 bases removed from V and 1 base from J, the gap between germline ends came to 9 bases. The CDR3 DNA follows: TGTGCCTGGAGCCCCCCAGTTAACTATGGCTACACCTTC. Protein: CAWSPPVNYGYTF.

The V and J genes are TRBV21-1 and TRBJ1-1. TRBV21-1 is flagged as a pseudogene. There are 16 residues in the CDR3. The CDR3 sequence: CASSKGWRGNDTEAFF. CDR3 nucleotide sequence: TGTGCCAGCAGCAAAGGTTGGAGGGGTAATGACACTGAAGCTTTCTTT.

This clone was observed a single time. Different DNA sequences within this sample yield the same CDR3. The chain joins TRBV6-1 to TRBJ2-7; D is undetermined. The germline V and J ends were trimmed by 3 bases and 1 base, with 4 bases remaining between them. The CDR3 sequence is 12 residues long. Germline CDR1 reads MNHNS; CDR2 reads SASEGT. In DNA form, the CDR3 reads TGTGCCAGCAGTGACAGTTCCTACGAGCAGTACTTC. It specifies CASSDSSYEQYF.

The chain recombines TRBV6-5 with TRBJ2-5; 7 bases are shared with TRBD2. The CDR3 loop spans 15 amino acids. In germline, CDR1 is MNHEY, CDR2 SVGAGI. The V gene end was trimmed by 8 bases and the J gene end by 5 bases; junction bases not matched to a gene: 14. This chain's CDR3 is CASQVRRTSWETQYF. The CDR3 bases are TGTGCCAGCCAAGTCCGTCGGACTAGTTGGGAGACCCAGTACTTC.

This sequence joins TRBV19 and TRBJ1-1, with 8 positions matching TRBD1. V shed 7 bases, J shed 2 bases, and the junction held 9 bases outside the gene matches. The CDR3 covers 15 residues. The germline V gene encodes CDR1 LNHDA and CDR2 SQIVND (reference sequence). CDR3 sequence (DNA): TGTGCCAGTACCACTCCGGACAGGGCCAACACTGAAGCTTTCTTT. It encodes CASTTPDRANTEAFF.

The V gene is TRBV6-5, the J gene TRBJ2-5; TRBD1 matches at 7 bases. Germline V CDR1 and CDR2: MNHEY, SVGAGI. V dropped 2 bases and J dropped 2; count of bases not matched to a gene: 8. The CDR3 is 16 residues long. CDR3 protein: CASSYPPQGVQETQYF. The CDR3 nucleotides read TGTGCCAGCAGTTACCCGCCGCAGGGGGTTCAAGAGACCCAGTACTTC.

The V call is TRBV11-1, the J call TRBJ2-2; D gene ambiguous. Germline CDR1 reads SGHAT; CDR2 reads FQDESV (reference sequence). Trimming cost V 5 bases and J 12 bases, with 19 bases left between them. There are 14 residues in the CDR3. CDR3 DNA sequence: TGTGCCAGCAGCCCTTCTGGGCCCCTTAGAAAGCTGTTTTTT. Translated, it gives CASSPSGPLRKLFF.

V usage is TRBV5-1 and J usage is TRBJ1-5; 7 bases align to TRBD1. The CDR3 sequence is 15 residues long. V gave up 0 bases and J gave up 6 bases; unmatched junction bases: 6. Germline V gene data show CDR1 as SGHRS and CDR2 as YFSETQ. CDR3 sequence: CASSLGDRVGQPQHF. The CDR3 nucleotides read TGCGCCAGCAGCTTGGGTGACAGGGTGGGTCAGCCCCAGCATTTT.

The J gene is TRBJ2-1, the V gene TRBV10-3; 13 bases line up with TRBD2. With 7 bases clipped from V and 8 bases from J, the junction kept 8 bases outside the gene matches. The V gene's germline CDR1 is ENHRY and CDR2 SYGVKD. CDR3 length: 15 residues. The CDR3 DNA reads TGTGCCATCATGACTAGCGGGAGGATTGTTGATGAGCAGTTCTTC. This codes for CAIMTSGRIVDEQFF.

The rearrangement joins TRBV28 to TRBJ1-2; 7 nucleotides agree with TRBD1. CDR3 size: 17 residues. Germline V gives CDR1 MDHEN, CDR2 SYDVKM. V was clipped by 5 bases and J by 5 bases; unmatched bases: 17. Here the CDR3 DNA reads TGTGCCAGCAGTCTCCCCTTGGGGACAGTAACTTCTTATGGCTACACCTTC. As protein: CASSLPLGTVTSYGYTF.

This clone was detected only once. The chain uses TRBV7-9 and TRBJ1-2; 9 bases agree with TRBD1. V gave up 5 bases and J gave up 4 bases; unmatched junction bases: 5. The CDR3 contains 14 residues. From germline, CDR1 is SEHNR and CDR2 FQNEAQ (reference sequence). CDR3 in amino acids: CASSPQGASYGYTF. The CDR3 coding sequence is TGTGCCAGCAGCCCACAGGGGGCGAGCTATGGCTACACCTTC.

V is TRBV7-3 and J is TRBJ1-4; 9 nucleotides agree with TRBD1. Germline lookup yields CDR1 SGHTA and CDR2 FQGTGA. The CDR3 spans 15 residues. The junction had 6 bases not matched to a gene; V was cut back by 5 bases and J by 5 bases. CDR3 protein: CASSRTGGQNEKLFF. The CDR3 bases are TGTGCCAGCAGCCGCACAGGGGGCCAAAATGAAAAACTGTTTTTT.

The chain uses TRBV19 and TRBJ1-3; D gene unclear. The CDR3 is made up of 14 amino acids. V lost 3 bases and J lost 2, with 8 bases in between. From germline, CDR1 is LNHDA and CDR2 SQIVND (reference sequence). The CDR3 sequence: CASSIAGAGNTIYF. In DNA, the CDR3 is TGTGCCAGTAGTATTGCCGGGGCTGGAAACACCATATATTTT.

The gene calls are TRBV6-4 and TRBJ2-2; 8 bases are a match to TRBD1. This CDR3 contains 19 residues. Trimming removed 2 bases from V and 1 base from J; junction bases left unmatched: 12. Germline CDR1 reads MRHNA; CDR2 reads SNTAGT. The CDR3, as DNA: TGTGCCAGCAGTGACCCTTCCGCTACCGGGACAGGGAACACCGGGGAGCTGTTTTTT. This codes for CASSDPSATGTGNTGELFF.

This chain connects TRBV7-6 to TRBJ2-7; 16 nucleotides align to TRBD2. This CDR3 comprises 17 residues. CDR1 and CDR2 from the germline V gene are SGHVS and FNYEAQ. J was trimmed by 6 bases and V by 1 base; bases with no gene match: 6. The CDR3 loop reads CASSLVAGTSGRGEQYF. CDR3 DNA sequence: TGTGCCAGCAGCTTAGTAGCTGGGACTAGCGGGAGGGGCGAGCAGTACTTC.

The rearrangement joins TRBV27 to TRBJ2-5, with TRBD1 as a possible D gene (6 bases). Germline V gives CDR1 MNHEY, CDR2 SMNVEV (reference sequence). The CDR3 extends over 14 amino acids. The germline V and J ends were trimmed by 7 bases and 5 bases, with 17 bases remaining between them. CDR3 sequence (DNA): TGTGCCAGCAAACCCCTGGGGGCGCGGGAGACCCAGTACTTC. This codes for CASKPLGARETQYF.

Comments on this clone: Different DNA sequences within this sample yield the same CDR3. The rearrangement uses TRBV18 and TRBJ1-1; no reliable D call. This CDR3 has 13 amino acids. The V gene lost 1 base and the J gene lost 3 bases, with 6 bases spanning the gap. Germline V gene data show CDR1 as KGHSH and CDR2 as LQKENI. The CDR3 reads CASSPQGDTEAFF. CDR3 bases: TGTGCCAGCTCACCACAGGGAGACACTGAAGCTTTCTTT. Full variable domain (missing parts from reference TRBV18 and TRBJ1-1): NAGVMQNPRHLVRRRGQEARLRCSPMKGHSHVYWYRQLPEEGLKFMVYLQKENIIDESGMPKERFSAEFPKEGPSILRIQQVVRGDSAAYFCASSPQGDTEAFFGQGTRLTVV.

The gene calls are TRBV5-1 and TRBJ1-1, with TRBD1 matching 12 bases. Trimming removed 4 bases from V and 1 base from J; junction bases left unmatched: 5. This CDR3 is built from 16 residues. The germline V gene encodes CDR1 SGHRS and CDR2 YFSETQ. The CDR3 is CASSRGTGGRNTEAFF. CDR3 DNA: TGCGCCAGCAGCCGTGGGACAGGGGGCAGGAACACTGAAGCTTTCTTT.

This chain uses TRBV7-9 with TRBJ1-2; tentatively, D is TRBD1 (6 bases). Trimming left V 3 bases short and J 6 bases short, with 11 bases between. Looked up from germline, CDR1 is SEHNR and CDR2 is FQNEAQ (reference sequence). The CDR3 is made up of 13 amino acids. The CDR3 sequence: CASSFRGGDGYTF. CDR3 sequence (DNA): TGTGCCAGCAGCTTCAGGGGAGGGGATGGCTACACCTTC.

V usage is TRBV2 and J usage is TRBJ1-2, with 10 bases aligning to TRBD1. After removal of 11 bases from V and 4 bases from J, the junction contained 16 bases not matched to a gene. CDR3 length: 16 residues. CDR1 SNHLY and CDR2 FYNNEI come from the germline V gene. The CDR3 region is CAYQRGPGQGLYGYTF. The CDR3, as DNA: TGTGCCTACCAACGGGGCCCGGGACAGGGGCTCTATGGCTACACCTTC.

Worth noting for this clone: One end of the junction does not line up with germline, which may come from a read error. V and J are TRBV27 and TRBJ2-5, with 7 bases fitting TRBD1. The V gene's germline CDR1 is MNHEY and CDR2 SMNVEV (reference sequence). The CDR3 is 17 amino acids. Here the CDR3 reads CASSLSAMVRGQETQYF. CDR3 DNA: TGTGCCAGTAGTTTATCGGCCATGGTCAGGGGGCAAGAGACCCAGTACTTC.

CDR3 residues: CASSLDWEGDYGYTF. The CDR3 coding sequence is TGTGCCAGCAGCCTGGATTGGGAGGGGGACTATGGCTACACCTTC. This sequence joins TRBV7-2 and TRBJ1-2; TRBD1 is a possible D gene (6 bases). CDR1 and CDR2 from the germline V gene are SGHTA and FQGNSA. The V and J ends lost 5 bases and 3 bases respectively, with 16 bases between them. The length of the CDR3 is 15 residues.

This sequence joins TRBV4-1 and TRBJ2-2; TRBD1 agrees at 9 bases. CDR3 length: 15 amino acids. V lost 2 bases, J lost 6 bases, and 4 bases stayed unmatched. Germline V gene data show CDR1 as MGHRA and CDR2 as YSYEKL. The CDR3 is CASSQHRGRPGELFF. In DNA, the CDR3 is TGCGCCAGCAGCCAACACAGGGGGCGGCCCGGGGAGCTGTTTTTT.

The rearrangement uses TRBV5-4 and TRBJ2-7; maybe TRBD2 (5 bases). The CDR3 extends over 14 amino acids. Germline lookup yields CDR1 SGHNT and CDR2 YYREEE (reference sequence). V dropped 6 bases and J dropped 5 bases, with 18 bases sitting between them. In DNA form, the CDR3 reads TGTGCCAGCATCGCAGATTGGGGAGACGACGAGCAGTACTTC. This encodes CASIADWGDDEQYF.

The genes are TRBV5-5 and TRBJ2-3, with TRBD2 as a possible D gene (6 bases). Trimming shortened V by 2 bases and J by 2 bases, and 12 bases separated the two germline ends. This CDR3 is 15 amino acids long. The germline gives CDR1 SGHKS, CDR2 YYEKEE (reference sequence). Here the CDR3 DNA reads TGTGCCAGCAGCTTTTCGGGACTTCACACAGATACGCAGTATTTT. Protein product: CASSFSGLHTDTQYF.

The chain employs TRBV7-9 and TRBJ2-3, with 10 bases identical to TRBD1. The CDR3 spans 16 residues. V shed 5 bases and J 1 base; nucleotides not matched to a gene: 6. CDR1 is SEHNR, CDR2 FQNEAQ, per germline (reference sequence). DNA for the CDR3: TGTGCCAGCAGCCCGCCTGGGACAGGGGGCACAGATACGCAGTATTTT. Amino acid sequence: CASSPPGTGGTDTQYF.

This clone was picked up a small number of times. The sample holds other DNA sequences that translate to the same CDR3. The V and J genes are TRBV28 and TRBJ2-1; 11 bases map to TRBD2. Germline values: CDR1 MDHEN, CDR2 SYDVKM. Trimming cost V 5 bases and J 5 bases; bases outside gene matches: 2. The length of the CDR3 is 14 residues. DNA of the CDR3: TGTGCCAGCAGTCTAGCGGGAGGAGACAATGAGCAGTTCTTC. Amino acids: CASSLAGGDNEQFF.